This TCR beta chain was retrieved from a study of T-cell memory formation after mild COVID-19 (dated by TCRdb to the early 2020s). About the investigation overall: TCR sequence clusters from the two donors were found to be largely donor specific. Longitudinal TCRalpha and TCRbeta repertoire sequencing tracked T-cell clones expanding and contracting after mild COVID-19 in a couple of donors. The cohort comprised two young, previously healthy adult volunteers, one female and one male.

PBMCs were isolated by Ficoll-Paque density gradient centrifugation. The investigation overall reported the following: The second-wave clones that peaked on day 37 were not confirmed to be SARS-CoV-2 specific. Balanced CD4/CD8 phenotypes were observed for clones contracting from day 15 to 85, whereas a bias towards CD4+ was observed for a second wave of clones expanding from day 15 to 37. Contracting CD4+ clones turned up mainly in the CM and EM memory subsets, whereas EMRA was where CD8+ clones were enriched. Only a couple of mild cases were covered by the study, and larger cohorts that include severe cases with pre-infection samples were considered necessary. The detection of some responding clones in pre-infection memory suggests that pre-existing cross-reactive memory T cells joined the SARS-CoV-2 response.

Trimming takes 3 bases from V and 3 bases from J, and the germline ends sit 12 bases apart. CDR3 length: 14 amino acids, cysteine to phenylalanine. The sequence is cut down to CDR3 DNA, 42 bases in frame from base 1. CDR1 is given as MGHRA and CDR2 as YSYEKL, both from the germline V gene. With regard to this clonotype: Its antigen remains undetermined. Nothing much larger sits one base from this clone, and base qualities are not available.

Sequencing instrument: Illumina NovaSeq 6000. Using 5'RACE with constant-segment primers, TCRalpha and TCRbeta cDNA libraries were constructed, with sample barcodes and unique molecular identifiers added in the process. Trizol reagent was used to extract RNA from every sample. Library amplification was performed in two PCR steps, and a second sample barcode and Illumina TruSeq adapters were introduced in the second step. Libraries were sequenced on an Illumina NovaSeq with 2 x 150 bp paired-end reads. As for the authors' bioinformatics: Demultiplexing of reads and collapsing into UMI-guided consensus sequences were performed with migec v1.2.7. Using mixcr v2.1.11, UMI consensuses were aligned to TRA and TRB V and J templates and then assembled into clonotypes. Expanded or contracted clonotypes were those called significant by both edgeR and NoisET, with noise models trained on biological replicates. For edgeR calls, the thresholds were a false discovery rate-adjusted p below 0.01 and a log2 fold-change of 1. PCA with hierarchical clustering of max-normalized trajectories of the 1000 most abundant clonotypes was used as exploratory dynamics analysis. Each responding clone was given a CD4 or CD8 phenotype based on the CD4+ and CD8+ repertoires, which had been sequenced separately. In-frame beta chains were kept once TCRdb had trimmed the public reads at Q25 with fastp and called clones with MiXCR. Each entry is one CDR3 protein sequence, shown with its most common DNA and genes. V and J calls and clone size were set by TCRdb, not the authors. This sample gives a few hundred thousand distinct CDR3 sequences in total; about 16% of them show up just once. 20% to 25% of the sample rests with the top ten.

The source material was PBMCs or a T cell subset sorted from them (not recorded which). The receptor was derived from a man aged 18 to 29 who had mild COVID-19 (a few samples of this study predate the infection). The sample titles of this study are shuffled in the database, so cell type and time point are left out; the donor was told from shared clones. The chain employs TRBV4-1 and TRBJ2-7; no D segment can be confidently identified. CDR3 loop: CASSQPGLDYEQYF. The DNA sequence is as follows: TGCGCCAGCAGCCAGCCGGGCCTCGACTACGAGCAGTACTTC.